The clone carrying this T cell receptor (beta chain) was observed many times. Its antigen remains unidentified. Amplified TCR beta CDR3 regions came from RNA transcripts. HTBI primers were used for first-round RT-PCR of the TCR CDR3. TCRdb re-derived calls from the multiplex PCR reads in MiXCR, one entry per CDR3 protein. The table lists around 300,000 distinct CDR3 sequences, 22% of them singletons. Ophthalmopathy patients all had a Clinical Activity Score of at least 3, a NOSPECS grade of at least 4 and disease under 3 months old. Per germline, CDR1 MDHEN and CDR2 SYDVKM. The CDR3 sequence is 14 residues long. The junction had 4 bases not matched to a gene; V was cut back by 6 bases and J by 0 bases. The entry originates in a study of T cells in Graves' hyperthyroidism and ophthalmopathy. Whole-study findings and limits: Most thyroid clonotypes with frequency above 0.001 were detected in blood. Through a model of 13 V-J features, ophthalmopathy was separated from stable hyperthyroidism.

The source is a man under 40 with Graves' ophthalmopathy. The source material was blood. This sequence joins TRBV28 and TRBJ1-1; 7 nucleotides line up with TRBD1. The CDR3: CASRAGTVNTEAFF. In DNA, the CDR3 is TGTGCCAGCAGGGCCGGGACAGTGAACACTGAAGCTTTCTTT.